This T cell receptor beta chain emerged from a study of blood T cell repertoires in COVID-19. Overall study context: Material from acute and convalescent COVID-19 was sourced from the United States, Italy and Spain. T cells, B-cell-depleted T cells, or PBMCs provided the cDNA or gDNA that served as material.

Per the authors' pipeline: Researchers report that nucleated cell counts were estimated from reference gene primer amplification. The method was immunoSEQ multiplex PCR; TCRdb's version includes in-frame clones alone and lacks a portion of them. V and J calls and clone size are those listed in that table; D and trimming were worked out from the DNA. This sample carries around 700,000 clones, just under 90% of them seen once, and the ten largest clones take 0.2% to 0.3%. CDR1 is MNHEY, CDR2 SMNVEV, per germline (reference sequence). The CDR3 length is 13 residues. The ends were cut back, 3 bases at V and 1 base at J, with 6 bases in the middle.

The chain combines TRBV27 with TRBJ1-1, with D uncertain. The clonotype originates from a woman between 18 and 30 years old with acute or convalescent COVID-19. Sequences were obtained from peripheral blood. The CDR3 bases are TGTGCCAGCAGTTTCTATACGAACACTGAAGCTTTCTTT. It translates to CASSFYTNTEAFF.